A single sample gave rise to the 18 T cell receptor beta chains below, sequenced in a study of blood T cell repertoires in COVID-19. Only in-frame clones appear in the TCRdb table, and some are missing; sequencing was by immunoSEQ multiplex PCR. Of around 55,000 clones in the sample, roughly 80% were seen once. Material for sequencing was peripheral blood. The receptor set was obtained from a human donor in a cohort sampled during active or convalescent COVID-19.

This clone came up once. V usage is TRBV6-5 and J usage is TRBJ1-2, with TRBD1 matching 9 bases. This CDR3 spans 15 amino acids. Looked up from germline, CDR1 is MNHEY and CDR2 is SVGAGI. With V trimmed by 6 bases and J by 2 bases, 7 bases remained unmatched. The CDR3 nucleotides read TGTGCCAGCAGCCTACAGGGGGCGGTAAACTATGGCTACACCTTC. Translating it yields CASSLQGAVNYGYTF.

V gene TRBV28 combines with J gene TRBJ1-2; D ambiguous. Germline CDR1 and CDR2: MDHEN and SYDVKM. This CDR3 spans 16 amino acids. Trimming pared 3 bases from V and 1 base from J, leaving 15 bases between. The CDR3 protein is CASSFRTYIINYGYTF. The CDR3 DNA sequence: TGTGCCAGCAGTTTTCGGACTTACATTATTAACTATGGCTACACCTTC.

The rearrangement uses TRBV7-2 and TRBJ2-7; D is undetermined. The CDR3 runs to 14 residues. Trimming took off 2 bases at V and 0 bases at J, with 8 bases between the two ends. From germline, CDR1 is SGHTA and CDR2 FQGNSA. The CDR3 DNA is TGTGCCAGCAGCTTATTGGCAGACTCCTACGAGCAGTACTTC. Amino acid sequence: CASSLLADSYEQYF.

This clone showed up just once. The rearrangement uses TRBV6-6 and TRBJ1-2, with TRBD1 matching over 7 bases. Per the germline V gene, CDR1 is MNHNY and CDR2 is SVGAGI (reference sequence). The CDR3 loop spans 15 amino acids. With 5 bases clipped from V and 5 bases from J, the junction kept 11 bases outside the gene matches. The CDR3 DNA follows: TGTGCCAGCAGTCCCCGACAGGGAAGGCGGTATGGCTACACCTTC. Its translation is CASSPRQGRRYGYTF.

The CDR3 region has the DNA TGTGCCAGCAGCAGTTCCAGGGATCGAAAGCAGTACTTC. Its translation: CASSSSRDRKQYF. The rearrangement joins TRBV7-6 to TRBJ2-7; tentatively, D is TRBD1 (5 bases). Per the germline V gene, CDR1 is SGHVS and CDR2 is FNYEAQ. With 5 bases removed from V and 8 bases from J, the gap between germline ends came to 16 bases. This CDR3 region has 13 residues.

The gene calls are TRBV5-1 and TRBJ2-7; D is unresolved. In germline, CDR1 is SGHRS, CDR2 YFSETQ. The CDR3 consists of 11 residues. V was cut by 2 bases and J by 3 bases, with 3 bases left in between. CDR3 loop: CASSLYYEQYF. The DNA of the CDR3 is TGCGCCAGCAGCTTATACTACGAGCAGTACTTC.

This clone occurred once. V usage is TRBV5-1 and J usage is TRBJ2-1; D is ambiguous. Trimming took 0 bases from V and 1 from J, leaving 8 bases between them. The CDR3 length is 15 residues. The germline V gene has CDR1 SGHRS and CDR2 YFSETQ. The CDR3 DNA sequence: TGCGCCAGCAGCTTGGTGGCGGATTCCTACAATGAGCAGTTCTTC. This sequence encodes CASSLVADSYNEQFF.

The chain employs TRBV7-2 and TRBJ2-1, with 7 bases aligning to TRBD2. The germline V gene encodes CDR1 SGHTA and CDR2 FQGNSA. Trimming at V came to 0 bases and at J to 6 bases, leaving 8 bases not matched to a gene. The CDR3 is 16 residues long. The CDR3 loop reads CASSLAGGVRGNEQFF. The CDR3 DNA follows: TGTGCCAGCAGCTTAGCTGGGGGGGTGAGAGGCAATGAGCAGTTCTTC.

The CDR3 DNA is TGTGCCGCCCGCCGACAGGGCCAGAACACTGAAGCTTTCTTT. Its protein is CAARRQGQNTEAFF. The chain couples TRBV6-5 to TRBJ1-1, with 7 bases matching TRBD1. The germline V gene encodes CDR1 MNHEY and CDR2 SVGAGI. The J segment lost 1 base and the V segment lost 11 bases, leaving 10 bases of the junction unmatched. The CDR3 sequence is 14 residues long.

This clone was observed a few times. The rearrangement uses TRBV3-1 (or the pseudogene TRBV3-2) and TRBJ1-2, with D maybe TRBD1 (6 bases). Trimming shortened V by 6 bases and J by 8 bases, and 16 bases separated the two germline ends. Germline V gene sequence: CDR1 LGHDT, CDR2 YNNKEL (reference sequence). The CDR3 extends over 13 amino acids. The CDR3 coding sequence is TGTGCCAGCAGTAAACAGGGAGTTGGCGGCTACACCTTC. Protein: CASSKQGVGGYTF.

The J gene is TRBJ2-5, the V gene TRBV4-3, with D possibly being TRBD1 (5 bases). The germline V gene encodes CDR1 LGHNA and CDR2 YSLEER. The CDR3 totals 15 residues. Between the trimmed V and J ends, which lost 0 bases and 5 bases, there was a span of 13 bases. CDR3 nucleotides: TGCGCCAGCAGCCAAGATGAGCAGGGCTGGGAGACCCAGTACTTC. Amino acids: CASSQDEQGWETQYF.

With respect to this clone: Relative to the germline gene, one junction end is altered; a read error may explain this. The chain recombines TRBV9 with TRBJ1-1, with D tentatively TRBD1 (6 bases). The CDR3 is made up of 16 amino acids. Germline CDR1 is SGDLS and CDR2 is YYNGEE. In DNA, the CDR3 is TGTGCCAGCAGCTCCAATTGGGGGCAGGGGAACATTGAAGCTTTCTTT. It codes for CASSSNWGQGNIEAFF.

V and J are TRBV18 and TRBJ1-6, with D tentatively TRBD1 (5 bases). Trimming shortened V by 1 base and J by 0 bases, and 10 bases separated the two germline ends. The CDR3 covers 17 residues. CDR1 is KGHSH and CDR2 is LQKENI in the germline V gene. The CDR3 DNA reads as TGTGCCAGCTCACCACGGGAGGGGAGCTCCTATAATTCACCCCTCCACTTT. As protein: CASSPREGSSYNSPLHF.

This clone was seen once. V and J are TRBV27 and TRBJ2-4; D might be TRBD2 (5 bases). Germline loops: CDR1 MNHEY, CDR2 SMNVEV (reference sequence). The CDR3 length is 17 residues. The germline V and J ends were trimmed by 4 bases and 0 bases, with 16 bases remaining between them. CDR3 bases: TGTGCCAGCAGTTCCAAGCAGACGGGGTTAGCCAAAAACATTCAGTACTTC. It encodes CASSSKQTGLAKNIQYF.

This clone was counted only a few times. The CDR3: CASSWTGGEKLFF. CDR3 sequence (DNA): TGTGCCAGCAGTTGGACAGGGGGAGAAAAACTGTTTTTT. The genes are TRBV6-5 and TRBJ1-4; 10 nucleotides agree with TRBD1. V was pared by 4 bases and J by 8 bases, with 1 base of the junction left unmatched. The CDR3 consists of 13 residues. Germline V gene sequence: CDR1 MNHEY, CDR2 SVGAGI.

This rearrangement joins TRBV7-9 to TRBJ2-3; D remains unclear. Trimming left V 3 bases short and J 6 bases short, with 7 bases between. Germline V lookup: CDR1 SEHNR, CDR2 FQNEAQ (reference sequence). CDR3 length: 12 amino acids. This chain's CDR3 is CASSLPRDTQYF. The CDR3 DNA is TGTGCCAGCAGCTTGCCCCGGGATACGCAGTATTTT.

This chain joins TRBV4-2 and TRBJ1-5; 7 bases agree with TRBD1. The CDR3 runs 15 residues. After removal of 4 bases from V and 7 bases from J, the junction contained 10 bases not matched to a gene. Germline assignment: CDR1 LGHNA and CDR2 YNFKEQ. In nucleotides, the CDR3 is TGTGCCAGCAGCCGAGACAGGGAGGCTAGACAGCCCCAGCATTTT. The encoded protein is CASSRDREARQPQHF.

V gene TRBV11-2 combines with J gene TRBJ2-7; 8 bases align to TRBD2. This CDR3 comprises 14 residues. V was clipped by 1 base and J by 3 bases; unmatched bases: 2. CDR1 and CDR2 from the germline V gene are SGHAT and FQNNGV. DNA for the CDR3: TGTGCCAGCAGCTTAGGGCGGGGGGACTACGAGCAGTACTTC. Protein sequence: CASSLGRGDYEQYF.